This TCR beta chain was sequenced during a study of blood T cells in healthy people across ages. Study results and limitations: CMV infection status of these donors was not known.

With respect to this clonotype: Its target is not known. A much larger clone differs by one base, so this may be a read error.

The CDR3 consists of 15 residues. Germline CDR1 reads DFQATT; CDR2 reads SNEGSKA (reference sequence). The use of a sample-barcoded 5' primer and a J-beta primer mix characterized a second PCR of about 7 to 12 cycles. Tagging of each cDNA molecule was performed by a template-switch adaptor with 12 random nucleotides. TCRdb passed the 5' RACE reads through MiXCR, listing each CDR3 protein once. The profile shows some 670,000 distinct CDR3 sequences, over 40% of them singletons. The sequence came from a woman aged 80 or older in good health. V and J are TRBV20-1 and TRBJ1-5; no reliable D call. The sequenced sample consisted of blood. CDR3 loop: CSATPPTDTNRPQHF. In DNA form, the CDR3 reads TGCAGTGCCACCCCACCGACGGATACAAATCGGCCCCAGCATTTT.